Below, 22 T cell receptor beta chains from the same sample are listed, as sequenced in a study of T-cell reconstitution after alpha-beta-depleted transplantation in children. It was with unique molecular identifiers that the TCRbeta library was prepared. Each CDR3 protein is one row after TCRdb ran MiXCR on the PCR reads. Here the sample spans hundreds of thousands of distinct CDR3 sequences, roughly 14% being singletons. Material: PBMCs, obtained before TCRalphabeta/CD19-depleted stem cell transplant. The receptor source for this set is a girl aged 2 to 10 with congenital amegakaryocytic thrombocytopenia, due to receive a stem cell transplant.

In this sample, this clonotype turned up many times. The chain couples TRBV7-9 to TRBJ1-3, with 8 bases fitting TRBD1. Trimming at V came to 3 bases and at J to 5 bases, leaving 3 bases not matched to a gene. The CDR3 has 14 residues. CDR1 and CDR2 from the germline V gene are SEHNR and FQNEAQ (reference sequence). CDR3 nucleotides: TGTGCCAGCAGCTTCGGGACAGGCCGAAACACCATATATTTT. Translation: CASSFGTGRNTIYF.

The V gene is TRBV6-1, the J gene TRBJ1-1; D is unclear. The CDR3 extends over 12 amino acids. The V gene lost 2 bases and the J gene lost 10 bases, with 11 bases spanning the gap. Per the germline V gene, CDR1 is MNHNS and CDR2 is SASEGT. The CDR3 DNA is TGTGCCAGCAGTGAAACGTGGAATACAGCTTTCTTT. It encodes CASSETWNTAFF.

This chain connects TRBV12-3 or TRBV12-4 to TRBJ1-6; 10 bases line up with TRBD1. This CDR3 has 14 amino acids. Losses at the gene ends were 3 bases for V and 9 bases for J; bases not matched to a gene: 2. CDR3 loop: CASSFDRGRSPLHF. CDR3 nucleotides: TGTGCCAGCAGTTTCGACAGGGGGCGTTCACCCCTCCACTTT.

The table lists this clonotype with a few counts. The J gene is TRBJ2-7, the V gene TRBV5-1, with 10 bases fitting TRBD2. There are 19 residues in the CDR3. Germline V lookup: CDR1 SGHRS, CDR2 YFSETQ. Trimming at V came to 0 bases and at J to 7 bases, leaving 19 bases not matched to a gene. The CDR3: CASSLEDVWASGSSMEQYF. The CDR3 DNA reads as TGCGCCAGCAGCTTGGAAGATGTGTGGGCTAGCGGGAGTAGTATGGAGCAGTACTTC.

The chain carries TRBV4-1 and TRBJ1-2, with TRBD1 as a possible D gene (6 bases). There are 16 residues in the CDR3. CDR1 and CDR2 (germline): MGHRA, YSYEKL. Deletions cut 2 bases from V and 4 bases from J, with 17 bases between. The CDR3 sequence is CASSQPGRGAGYGYTF. The CDR3 DNA follows: TGCGCCAGCAGCCAACCAGGGCGGGGGGCCGGCTATGGCTACACCTTC.

This clonotype has at least ten counts. V usage is TRBV5-1 and J usage is TRBJ2-3, with D maybe TRBD1 (6 bases). Germline CDR1 reads SGHRS; CDR2 reads YFSETQ. V was clipped by 1 base and J by 10 bases, with 10 bases between them. The CDR3 extends over 12 amino acids. The CDR3 loop reads CASSLTTGSQYF. For the CDR3, the DNA is TGCGCCAGCAGCTTGACCACAGGGTCGCAGTATTTT.

This clonotype showed up just a few times. V gene TRBV20-1 combines with J gene TRBJ2-1; TRBD2 matches 12 bases. Per germline, CDR1 DFQATT and CDR2 SNEGSKA (reference sequence). The trim removed 2 bases at V and 8 bases at J, leaving 4 bases unmatched. The CDR3 contains 14 residues. CDR3 region: CSARPSGRVDEQFF. The DNA for the CDR3 is TGCAGTGCTAGACCTAGCGGGAGGGTCGATGAGCAGTTCTTC.

The chain couples TRBV7-3 to TRBJ2-1; D not certain. The CDR3 contains 16 residues. V was shortened by 6 bases and J by 9 bases, with 24 bases between the two germline ends. Per the germline V gene, CDR1 is SGHTA and CDR2 is FQGTGA. DNA for the CDR3: TGTGCCAGCAGTCAGTCGGCAGGTACTTTGCTCGGTGAGCAGTTCTTC. Protein sequence: CASSQSAGTLLGEQFF.

The CDR3: CSVRQDTTVNEQFF. The CDR3 DNA follows: TGCAGTGTCCGTCAGGACACCACTGTCAATGAGCAGTTCTTC. The chain has TRBV29-1 and TRBJ2-1; tentatively, D is TRBD1 (5 bases). This CDR3 is 14 amino acids long. Per germline, CDR1 SQVTM and CDR2 ANQGSEA.

This clonotype was observed a few times. The chain recombines TRBV7-9 with TRBJ1-5; 8 bases are shared with TRBD1. The CDR3 is made up of 14 amino acids. The V gene's germline CDR1 is SEHNR and CDR2 FQNEAQ (reference sequence). V dropped 5 bases and J dropped 5; count of bases not matched to a gene: 5. The CDR3 protein is CASSTVDRDQPQHF. In DNA, the CDR3 is TGTGCCAGCAGCACGGTGGACAGGGATCAGCCCCAGCATTTT. Complete variable domain (other parts from reference TRBV7-9 and TRBJ1-5): DTGVSQNPRHKITKRGQNVTFRCDPISEHNRLYWYRQTLGQGPEFLTYFQNEAQLEKSRLLSDRFSAERPKGSFSTLEIQRTEQGDSAMYLCASSTVDRDQPQHFGDGTRLSIL.

This clonotype was found many times. This chain uses TRBV29-1 with TRBJ2-1; TRBD2 agrees at 10 bases. J was trimmed by 15 bases and V by 5 bases; bases with no gene match: 10. Per the germline V gene, CDR1 is SQVTM and CDR2 is ANQGSEA. CDR3 size: 12 residues. CDR3 residues: CSVTEAGGPRFF. The CDR3 nucleotides are TGCAGCGTTACAGAAGCGGGAGGGCCCCGGTTCTTC.

The chain uses TRBV19 and TRBJ2-5; tentatively, D is TRBD2 (5 bases). Germline V gene data show CDR1 as LNHDA and CDR2 as SQIVND (reference sequence). V was cut by 3 bases and J by 5 bases, with 10 bases left in between. CDR3 size: 13 residues. The CDR3 bases are TGTGCCAGTAGTATGAGGGAATCGGAGACCCAGTACTTC. Encoded protein: CASSMRESETQYF.

The rearrangement joins TRBV28 to TRBJ2-7; TRBD2 agrees at 7 bases. Germline CDR1 and CDR2: MDHEN and SYDVKM. The CDR3 contains 12 residues. V dropped 10 bases and J dropped 6; count of bases not matched to a gene: 9. Here the CDR3 DNA reads TGTGCCATCCAGCGGGGCCGGGTCGAGCAGTACTTC. It encodes CAIQRGRVEQYF. Combining the CDR3 with reference TRBV28 and TRBJ2-7 gives the whole variable domain DVKVTQSSRYLVKRTGEKVFLECVQDMDHENMFWYRQDPGLGLRLIYFSYDVKMKEKGDIPEGYSVSREKKERFSLILESASTNQTSMYLCAIQRGRVEQYFGPGTRLTVT.

This clonotype occurred many times. The V gene is TRBV7-9, the J gene TRBJ2-1; TRBD1 aligns across 7 bases. V was clipped by 4 bases and J by 0 bases; unmatched bases: 3. CDR1 and CDR2 (germline): SEHNR, FQNEAQ (reference sequence). The CDR3 has 15 residues. CDR3 loop: CASSWTGNSYNEQFF. CDR3 nucleotides: TGTGCCAGCAGCTGGACAGGTAACTCCTACAATGAGCAGTTCTTC.

This clonotype was recorded many times. The chain couples TRBV2 to TRBJ2-1, with a weak D call TRBD2 (6 bases). V was cut by 11 bases and J by 7 bases, with 15 bases left in between. Germline values: CDR1 SNHLY, CDR2 FYNNEI. CDR3 length: 12 residues. The CDR3 loop is CAGGRMGNEQFF. Written as DNA, the CDR3 is TGTGCCGGAGGGAGGATGGGTAATGAGCAGTTCTTC.

This clonotype has a handful of counts. This rearrangement joins TRBV7-2 to TRBJ2-5, with TRBD2 identical over 8 bases. V lost 2 bases, J lost 5 bases, and 4 bases stayed unmatched. There are 14 residues in the CDR3. Germline V CDR1 and CDR2: SGHTA, FQGNSA. CDR3 region: CASSLPGGYETQYF. For the CDR3, the DNA is TGTGCCAGCAGCTTACCGGGAGGGTATGAGACCCAGTACTTC.

This clonotype was counted only a few times. This chain links TRBV7-8 with TRBJ2-5, with 11 bases that match TRBD2. V lost 2 bases and J lost 5; bases outside the gene matches: 4. This CDR3 comprises 15 residues. Germline CDR1 reads SGHVS; CDR2 reads FQNEAQ. In DNA, the CDR3 is TGTGCCAGCAGCTTACTAGCGGGAGGTTGGGAGACCCAGTACTTC. As protein: CASSLLAGGWETQYF.

The chain is built from TRBV12-3 or TRBV12-4 and TRBJ1-2; 7 nucleotides align to TRBD1. V lost 6 bases to trimming and J lost 6 bases; unmatched junction nucleotides: 10. There are 14 residues in the CDR3. The CDR3 region has the DNA TGTGCCAGCAGCAACCGACAGGGAAGGGATGGCTACACCTTC. This sequence encodes CASSNRQGRDGYTF.

Ten or more counts support this clonotype. The chain uses TRBV29-1 and TRBJ2-3; no reliable D call. The CDR3 sequence is 12 residues long. V shed 7 bases and J shed 2 bases, with 10 bases lying between them. Germline V gene lookup returns CDR1 SQVTM and CDR2 ANQGSEA. CDR3 sequence: CSAPLNTDTQYF. CDR3 bases: TGCAGCGCCCCATTAAACACAGATACGCAGTATTTT.

This clonotype was seen a handful of times. J is TRBJ2-1 and V is TRBV5-1; TRBD2 matches at 14 bases. In germline, CDR1 is SGHRS, CDR2 YFSETQ. The length of the CDR3 is 16 residues. Germline trimming cut 4 bases from V and 5 bases from J; bases unmatched to any gene: 5. The CDR3 reads CASSRTTSGRDNEQFF. The DNA of the CDR3 is TGCGCCAGCAGCCGTACGACTAGCGGGAGGGACAATGAGCAGTTCTTC.

This clonotype occurred many times. The V gene is TRBV29-1, the J gene TRBJ2-7, with no clear D. V lost 6 bases, J lost 0 bases, and 9 bases lay in between. The CDR3 is 12 residues long. Germline CDR1 is SQVTM and CDR2 is ANQGSEA. CDR3 amino acids: CSVSPSSYEQYF. In DNA, the CDR3 is TGCAGCGTCAGTCCTAGCTCCTACGAGCAGTACTTC.

The chain links TRBV7-6 to TRBJ2-1; 10 nucleotides agree with TRBD1. Germline V gene lookup returns CDR1 SGHVS and CDR2 FNYEAQ. Germline trimming cut 5 bases from V and 9 bases from J; bases unmatched to any gene: 16. The CDR3 length is 17 residues. The CDR3 protein is CASSQGPRDRGIGEQFF. DNA for the CDR3: TGTGCCAGCAGCCAGGGACCCCGGGACAGGGGAATTGGTGAGCAGTTCTTC.